The rows below give T cell receptor beta chains drawn from one sample of a study of shared clonotypes between healthy human individuals. Sequencing used immunoSEQ multiplex PCR; TCRdb keeps in-frame clones, though not all of them. The sample includes some 2,000,000 clones, almost 96% of them seen just once. Sequenced input: naive CD4+ T cells sorted from blood. The origin of the receptors is a man between 18 and 29 years old in good health. Each CDR3 is given with its conserved first and last residue. D genes are given only for firm matches. For some rows the clone size is stated as once, few or many, or as a class when expanded; others skip it.

v_gene	abundance	j_gene	d_gene	CDR3aa	CDR3nt
TRBV9	NA	TRBJ2-1	NA	CASSQGGPYNEQFF	TGTGCCAGCAGCCAGGGGGGCCCATACAATGAGCAGTTCTTC
TRBV2	NA	TRBJ1-4	TRBD1	CASRETGVGEKLFF	TGTGCCAGCAGGGAGACAGGGGTGGGGGAAAAACTGTTTTTT
TRBV29-1	NA	TRBJ1-1	TRBD1	CSGFRGKNTEAFF	TGCAGCGGATTCAGGGGGAAGAACACTGAAGCTTTCTTT
TRBV5-1	NA	TRBJ2-7	NA	CASRAPTDYEQYF	TGCGCCAGCCGGGCCCCTACGGACTACGAGCAGTACTTC
TRBV27	NA	TRBJ2-7	NA	CASSFTGTEQYF	TGTGCCAGCAGTTTTACGGGAACCGAGCAGTACTTC
TRBV18	NA	TRBJ2-3	TRBD2	CASSQMSGGADTQYF	TGTGCCAGCTCCCAAATGTCGGGGGGAGCAGATACGCAGTATTTT
TRBV5-1	NA	TRBJ2-5	NA	CASSLGLGETQYF	TGCGCCAGCAGCTTAGGGTTGGGAGAGACCCAGTACTTC
TRBV6-6	NA	TRBJ1-2	TRBD1	CASSYVGQGAHGYTF	TGTGCCAGCAGTTACGTCGGACAGGGGGCTCATGGCTACACCTTC
TRBV11-2	NA	TRBJ2-2	TRBD2	CASRMSSGTFTGELFF	TGTGCCAGCAGGATGAGTAGCGGGACCTTCACCGGGGAGCTGTTTTTT
TRBV10-3	NA	TRBJ2-5	TRBD1	CAIGDGQGREETQYF	TGTGCCATCGGGGATGGACAGGGCAGGGAAGAGACCCAGTACTTC
TRBV19	NA	TRBJ1-5	NA	CASSMDESVGQPQHF	TGTGCCAGTAGTATGGACGAATCAGTGGGTCAGCCCCAGCATTTT
TRBV2	once	TRBJ2-5	NA	CASQGRESEETQYF	TGTGCCTCCCAAGGACGGGAGTCCGAAGAGACCCAGTACTTC
TRBV5-4	NA	TRBJ2-3	NA	CASSLDPGVATDTQYF	TGTGCCAGCAGCTTGGATCCGGGAGTAGCGACAGATACGCAGTATTTT
TRBV29-1	NA	TRBJ2-5	NA	CSVGGDQETQYF	TGCAGCGTTGGCGGGGATCAAGAGACCCAGTACTTC
TRBV5-6	NA	TRBJ2-5	NA	CASSLGRGKGHETQYF	TGTGCCAGCAGCTTGGGGCGGGGTAAGGGGCACGAGACCCAGTACTTC
TRBV28	NA	TRBJ1-4	NA	CASNQFLGGSEKLFF	TGTGCCAGCAATCAGTTTTTGGGAGGAAGTGAAAAACTGTTTTTT
TRBV2	NA	TRBJ1-3	NA	CASSDPPNTIYF	TGTGCCAGCAGCGACCCCCCAAACACCATATATTTT
TRBV5-6	once	TRBJ1-1	NA	CASSLQAGTEAFF	TGTGCCAGCAGCTTGCAGGCGGGCACTGAAGCTTTCTTT
TRBV2	NA	TRBJ1-5	TRBD1	CASSPTGGRGNQPQHF	TGTGCCAGCAGCCCTACAGGGGGCAGGGGCAATCAGCCCCAGCATTTT
TRBV5-1	once	TRBJ2-5	NA	CASSLRDIQETQYF	TGCGCCAGCAGCTTGAGGGACATCCAAGAGACCCAGTACTTC